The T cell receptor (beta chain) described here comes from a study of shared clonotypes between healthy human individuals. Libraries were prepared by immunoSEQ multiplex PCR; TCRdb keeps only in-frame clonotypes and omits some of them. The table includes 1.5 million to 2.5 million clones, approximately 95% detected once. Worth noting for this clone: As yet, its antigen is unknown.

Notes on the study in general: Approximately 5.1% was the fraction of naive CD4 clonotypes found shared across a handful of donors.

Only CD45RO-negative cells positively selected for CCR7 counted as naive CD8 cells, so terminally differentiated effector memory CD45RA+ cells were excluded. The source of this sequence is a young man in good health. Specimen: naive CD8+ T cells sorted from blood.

The CDR3 protein is CASSQATGTVTYEQYF. The CDR3 DNA reads as TGTGCCAGCAGCCAGGCGACCGGGACGGTGACCTACGAGCAGTACTTC. This chain joins TRBV4-2 and TRBJ2-7, with D tentatively TRBD1 or TRBD2 (5 bases each). The CDR3 has 16 residues. Germline assignment: CDR1 LGHNA and CDR2 YNFKEQ. V gave up 3 bases and J gave up 2 bases, with 17 bases separating them.